This T cell receptor beta chain was sequenced for a study of cytomegalovirus exposure and HLA in healthy donors. Findings and limits, study-wide: In a later analysis, TCR beta V- and J-gene trimming was associated with a missense DCLRE1C variant. In a later analysis, compared with equally common non-associated chains, HLA-associated beta chains were more expanded.

For this clone: Its antigen is currently unknown.

PCR employed 60 Vbeta and 13 Jbeta primers. The data were produced by immunoSEQ multiplex PCR, yet TCRdb's version contains in-frame clones alone and is incomplete. The sample consists of about 96,000 clones, approximately 79% of them appearing once. V lost 4 bases, J lost 0 bases, and 10 bases lay in between. Germline V gene sequence: CDR1 MNHNS, CDR2 SASEGT. The CDR3 spans 14 residues. The sample taken for sequencing was PBMCs. This chain joins TRBV6-1 and TRBJ2-7; the D is unclear. The receptor was derived from a man aged 30-40 years in good health and CMV-seronegative. CDR3 in amino acids: CASSAWQASYEQYF. CDR3 bases: TGTGCCAGCAGTGCATGGCAGGCCTCCTACGAGCAGTACTTC.